Sequencing of this TCR beta chain was carried out in a study of blood T cell repertoires in COVID-19. Per the original methods: Estimation of nucleated cell counts was performed using reference gene primer amplification. Assay: immunoSEQ multiplex PCR; the TCRdb copy retains only in-frame clones and omits some. The V and J calls and the clone size are those of that table, but D and trimming were determined from the DNA. The sample lists roughly 150,000 clones; around 83% were seen once. The sequence was collected from a woman aged 50 to 65 in a cohort sampled during active or convalescent COVID-19. Sequences were obtained from peripheral blood.

CDR3 protein: CASSPPVTGQGNVYEQYF. Written as DNA, the CDR3 is TGTGCCAGCTCACCACCGGTTACGGGACAGGGGAACGTCTACGAGCAGTACTTC. V is TRBV18 and J is TRBJ2-7; 10 bases fit TRBD1. V dropped 0 bases and J dropped 3; count of bases not matched to a gene: 11. The germline gives CDR1 KGHSH, CDR2 LQKENI. The CDR3 runs to 18 residues.